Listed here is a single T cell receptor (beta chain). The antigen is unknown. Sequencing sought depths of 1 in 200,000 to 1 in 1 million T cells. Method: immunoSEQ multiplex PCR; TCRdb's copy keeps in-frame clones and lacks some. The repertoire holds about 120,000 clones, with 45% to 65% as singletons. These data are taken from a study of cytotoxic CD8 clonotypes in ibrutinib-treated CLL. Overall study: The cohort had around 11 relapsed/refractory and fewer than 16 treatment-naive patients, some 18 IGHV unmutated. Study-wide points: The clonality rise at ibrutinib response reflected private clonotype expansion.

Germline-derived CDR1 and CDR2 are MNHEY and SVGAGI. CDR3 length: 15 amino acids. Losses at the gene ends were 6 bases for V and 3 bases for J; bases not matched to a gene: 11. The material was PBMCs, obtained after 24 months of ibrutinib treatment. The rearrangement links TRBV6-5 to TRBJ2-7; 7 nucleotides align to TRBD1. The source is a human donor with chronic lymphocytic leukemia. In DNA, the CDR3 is TGTGCCAGCAGCCTTTCGCCGACAGGGCTCTACGAGCAGTACTTC. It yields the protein CASSLSPTGLYEQYF.